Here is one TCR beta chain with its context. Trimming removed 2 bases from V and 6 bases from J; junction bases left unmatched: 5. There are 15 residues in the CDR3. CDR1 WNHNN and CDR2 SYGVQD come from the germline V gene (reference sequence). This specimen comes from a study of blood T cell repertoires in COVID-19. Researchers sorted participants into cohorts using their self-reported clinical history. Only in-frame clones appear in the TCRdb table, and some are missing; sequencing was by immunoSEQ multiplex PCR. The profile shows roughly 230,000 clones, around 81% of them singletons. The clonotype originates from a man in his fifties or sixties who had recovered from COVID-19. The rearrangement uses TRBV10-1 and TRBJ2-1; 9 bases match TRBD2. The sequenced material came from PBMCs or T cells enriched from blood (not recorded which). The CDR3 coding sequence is TGCGCCAGCAGTGAGGGGGTAGCGGGAGCCAATGAGCAGTTCTTC. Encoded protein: CASSEGVAGANEQFF.